This is a list of T cell receptor beta chains from one sample in a study of blood T cell repertoires in COVID-19. This table comes from immunoSEQ multiplex PCR, and its TCRdb copy is limited to in-frame clones, with some not included. Of about 200,000 clones listed, about 84% are singletons. Material: PBMCs or T cells enriched from blood (not recorded which). These receptors were collected from a man aged 35 to 55 with acute COVID-19. The CDR3 runs from the conserved cysteine through the conserved F or W. A D gene is named only where the DNA matches it firmly. Not all rows give a size; the values are once, few, many and, for expanded clones, a class.

length,J,size,V,D,CDR3,DNA
11,TRBJ1-2,.,TRBV19,.,CASSLRGGYTF,TGTGCCAGTAGCCTCAGGGGTGGCTACACCTTC
15,TRBJ2-5,.,TRBV11-2,TRBD2,CASSAGLAGRETQYF,TGTGCCAGCAGCGCGGGACTAGCGGGACGGGAGACCCAGTACTTC
13,TRBJ2-3,.,TRBV7-9,.,CASSLSPRDTQYF,TGTGCCAGCAGCTTAAGTCCGCGGGATACGCAGTATTTT
15,TRBJ2-1,many,TRBV15,TRBD2,CATRRGLAGWDEQFF,TGTGCCACCAGAAGGGGACTAGCGGGATGGGATGAGCAGTTCTTC
17,TRBJ1-6,.,TRBV23-1,TRBD1,CASSQGQESSYNSPLHF,TGCGCCAGCAGTCAAGGACAGGAGAGCTCCTATAATTCACCCCTCCACTTT
15,TRBJ1-5,.,TRBV27,.,CASSDGSPGNQPQHF,TGTGCCAGCTCCGACGGGAGCCCTGGCAATCAGCCCCAGCATTTT
17,TRBJ2-5,.,TRBV7-4,.,CASSLVLPVGARETQYF,TGTGCCAGCAGCTTAGTCTTGCCGGTCGGAGCCAGAGAGACCCAGTACTTC
12,TRBJ2-7,few,TRBV19,TRBD1,CASRYRGYEQYF,TGTGCCAGTAGGTACAGGGGGTACGAGCAGTACTTC
16,TRBJ2-3,.,TRBV5-5,TRBD2,CASSLGLAGGTDTQYF,TGTGCCAGCAGCTTGGGACTAGCGGGAGGCACAGATACGCAGTATTTT
14,TRBJ1-4,.,TRBV19,.,CASSARQVSEKLFF,TGTGCCAGTAGTGCCCGACAGGTCTCAGAAAAACTGTTTTTT
13,TRBJ1-6,.,TRBV6-4,.,CASRGTENSPLHF,TGTGCCAGCAGGGGGACTGAGAATTCACCCCTCCACTTT
15,TRBJ2-3,.,TRBV5-4,TRBD2,CASTLGLASTDTQYF,TGTGCCAGCACCCTGGGACTAGCGAGCACAGATACGCAGTATTTT
14,TRBJ1-2,.,TRBV3-1/TRBV3-2,.,CASSHSDSRYGYTF,TGTGCCAGCAGCCACTCGGACAGCCGCTATGGCTACACCTTC
15,TRBJ2-1,.,TRBV25-1,.,CASSGRWSSYNEQFF,TGTGCCAGCAGTGGGCGATGGAGCTCCTACAATGAGCAGTTCTTC
15,TRBJ1-5,few,TRBV30,TRBD1,CAWSELTGDNQPQHF,TGTGCCTGGAGCGAACTAACAGGGGACAATCAGCCCCAGCATTTT
15,TRBJ2-1,.,TRBV5-1,TRBD2,CASRQAGGPGNEQFF,TGCGCCAGCAGACAGGCGGGAGGGCCCGGCAATGAGCAGTTCTTC
14,TRBJ2-7,once,TRBV10-2,TRBD2,CASSASGSDYEQYF,TGCGCCAGCAGTGCCAGCGGGAGTGACTACGAGCAGTACTTC